The T cell receptor (beta chain) under discussion was sequenced for a study of blood T cell repertoires in COVID-19. Study in general: Samples of COVID-19 (acute and convalescent) were obtained from the United States, Italy and Spain. The analysed material was cDNA or gDNA that came from T cells, B-cell-depleted T cells, or PBMCs.

This CDR3 contains 15 residues. CDR1 ENHRY and CDR2 SYGVKD come from the germline V gene. The V end was cut by 2 bases, the J end by 0 bases, with 7 bases between. As originally analysed: Amplification with reference gene primers provided the estimates of nucleated cell counts. The repertoire was sequenced with immunoSEQ multiplex PCR; TCRdb's copy has only in-frame clones and lacks some. The DNA gave D and trimming, while V, J and clone size come from that table. Among more than 120,000 clones, around 90% were seen once, and the ten largest hold around 0.91%. The V and J genes are TRBV10-3 and TRBJ1-4; no firm D call. The receptor comes from a woman between 50 and 59 years old with acute or convalescent COVID-19. The specimen was peripheral blood. This chain's CDR3 is CAISEGSATNEKLFF. In nucleotides, the CDR3 is TGTGCCATCAGTGAGGGCAGCGCAACTAATGAAAAACTGTTTTTT.